This is a list of T cell receptor beta chains from one sample in a study of blood T cell repertoires in COVID-19. Sequenced by immunoSEQ multiplex PCR; TCRdb stores in-frame clones only, minus some. The table records a few hundred thousand clones, approximately 83% of them present only once. The material sequenced was PBMCs or T cells enriched from blood (not recorded which). These receptors all stem from a woman in her thirties who had recovered from COVID-19. Both conserved end residues are part of each CDR3. Each record gives: V gene, J gene, CDR3 length, clone size, D gene, CDR3 protein, CDR3 DNA. The D gene is left open where the match is weak. Only part of the rows carry a size: once, few, many, or a class if the clone is expanded.

v_gene: TRBV28
j_gene: TRBJ2-7
len: 14
abundance: .
d_gene: TRBD1
CDR3aa: CASSPSDRGYEQYF
CDR3nt: TGTGCCAGCAGTCCCTCGGACAGGGGTTACGAGCAGTACTTC

v_gene: TRBV15
j_gene: TRBJ2-3
len: 17
abundance: .
d_gene: TRBD2
CDR3aa: CATSRVAGGLQFSTQYF
CDR3nt: TGTGCCACCAGCAGAGTGGCGGGAGGGCTCCAATTTTCCACGCAGTATTTT

v_gene: TRBV28
j_gene: TRBJ2-1
len: 18
abundance: .
d_gene: TRBD2
CDR3aa: CASRSPSAGGGSYNEQFF
CDR3nt: TGTGCCAGCAGATCCCCGAGTGCGGGAGGGGGGTCCTACAATGAGCAGTTCTTC

v_gene: TRBV18
j_gene: TRBJ2-5
len: 14
abundance: .
d_gene: TRBD1
CDR3aa: CASSPPRGQETQYF
CDR3nt: TGTGCCAGCTCACCACCCAGGGGGCAAGAGACCCAGTACTTC

v_gene: TRBV30
j_gene: TRBJ2-1
len: 17
abundance: few
d_gene: TRBD2
CDR3aa: CAWSAGLAGGIWDEQFF
CDR3nt: TGTGCCTGGAGTGCAGGACTAGCGGGGGGGATTTGGGATGAGCAGTTCTTC

v_gene: TRBV28
j_gene: TRBJ1-5
len: 14
abundance: .
d_gene: .
CDR3aa: CASSLEVESQPQHF
CDR3nt: TGTGCCAGCAGTTTAGAGGTCGAGAGTCAGCCCCAGCATTTT

v_gene: TRBV5-4
j_gene: TRBJ2-3
len: 15
abundance: .
d_gene: TRBD1
CDR3aa: CASSLRQGGTDTQYF
CDR3nt: TGTGCCAGCAGCTTGAGACAGGGCGGGACAGATACGCAGTATTTT

v_gene: TRBV13
j_gene: TRBJ2-7
len: 12
abundance: few
d_gene: .
CDR3aa: CASSYAPGEQYF
CDR3nt: TGTGCCAGCAGCTACGCACCGGGAGAGCAGTACTTC

v_gene: TRBV11-2
j_gene: TRBJ1-3
len: 16
abundance: .
d_gene: .
CDR3aa: CASSRMRQSTGNTIYF
CDR3nt: TGTGCCAGCAGCCGAATGAGGCAGTCAACTGGAAACACCATATATTTT

v_gene: TRBV5-6
j_gene: TRBJ1-2
len: 14
abundance: .
d_gene: TRBD1
CDR3aa: CASSLGTGVSGYTF
CDR3nt: TGTGCCAGCAGCTTGGGGACAGGGGTGAGCGGCTACACCTTC

v_gene: TRBV11-2
j_gene: TRBJ1-4
len: 20
abundance: .
d_gene: TRBD1
CDR3aa: CASSLDLRGYRGQTNEKLFF
CDR3nt: TGTGCCAGCAGCTTAGATCTAAGGGGGTACAGGGGGCAAACTAATGAAAAACTGTTTTTT

v_gene: TRBV28
j_gene: TRBJ1-5
len: 15
abundance: once
d_gene: TRBD1
CDR3aa: CASSLFRGPGQPQHF
CDR3nt: TGTGCCAGCAGTTTATTCAGGGGGCCTGGCCAGCCCCAGCATTTT

v_gene: TRBV28
j_gene: TRBJ2-7
len: 20
abundance: .
d_gene: TRBD2
CDR3aa: CASSWMLGLAGGSDSYEQYF
CDR3nt: TGTGCCAGCAGTTGGATGTTGGGACTAGCGGGAGGGTCGGATTCCTACGAGCAGTACTTC

v_gene: TRBV24-1
j_gene: TRBJ2-7
len: 15
abundance: .
d_gene: TRBD1
CDR3aa: CATSDPTGPRSEQYF
CDR3nt: TGTGCCACCAGTGACCCGACAGGGCCCCGGAGCGAGCAGTACTTC

v_gene: TRBV12-5
j_gene: TRBJ2-7
len: 13
abundance: .
d_gene: TRBD1
CDR3aa: CASGDRGPHEQYF
CDR3nt: TGTGCTAGTGGGGACAGGGGGCCCCACGAGCAGTACTTC

v_gene: TRBV15
j_gene: TRBJ2-7
len: 14
abundance: .
d_gene: TRBD1
CDR3aa: CATRAGQGYDEQYF
CDR3nt: TGTGCCACCAGGGCAGGACAGGGGTACGACGAGCAGTACTTC

v_gene: TRBV19
j_gene: TRBJ2-7
len: 15
abundance: .
d_gene: TRBD1
CDR3aa: CASSVAGTGGYEQYF
CDR3nt: TGTGCCAGTAGTGTCGCCGGGACAGGGGGTTACGAGCAGTACTTC

v_gene: TRBV3-1/TRBV3-2
j_gene: TRBJ1-2
len: 11
abundance: few
d_gene: .
CDR3aa: CASSLLYGYTF
CDR3nt: TGTGCCAGCAGCCTTCTATATGGCTACACCTTC

v_gene: TRBV28
j_gene: TRBJ2-3
len: 11
abundance: few
d_gene: .
CDR3aa: CASTWGNTQYF
CDR3nt: TGTGCCAGCACGTGGGGCAATACGCAGTATTTT

v_gene: TRBV3-1/TRBV3-2
j_gene: TRBJ2-3
len: 13
abundance: .
d_gene: .
CDR3aa: CASSPYRADTQYF
CDR3nt: TGTGCCAGCAGCCCCTACAGGGCAGATACGCAGTATTTT

v_gene: TRBV5-4
j_gene: TRBJ1-4
len: 14
abundance: .
d_gene: .
CDR3aa: CASSSFGSNEKLFF
CDR3nt: TGTGCCAGCAGCAGTTTCGGGTCTAATGAAAAACTGTTTTTT

v_gene: TRBV9
j_gene: TRBJ2-2
len: 13
abundance: .
d_gene: .
CDR3aa: CASSITGSGELFF
CDR3nt: TGTGCCAGCAGCATTACAGGGTCCGGGGAGCTGTTTTTT

v_gene: TRBV19
j_gene: TRBJ1-5
len: 15
abundance: .
d_gene: .
CDR3aa: CATLPRQGRHQPQHF
CDR3nt: TGTGCCACCCTCCCCCGGCAGGGCCGGCATCAGCCCCAGCATTTT

v_gene: TRBV18
j_gene: TRBJ2-1
len: 16
abundance: .
d_gene: .
CDR3aa: CASSPAGPHGFNEQFF
CDR3nt: TGTGCCAGCTCACCGGCGGGGCCCCATGGGTTCAATGAGCAGTTCTTC

v_gene: TRBV7-6
j_gene: TRBJ1-1
len: 15
abundance: few
d_gene: TRBD1
CDR3aa: CASSFAGTESTEAFF
CDR3nt: TGTGCCAGCAGCTTTGCCGGGACAGAAAGCACTGAAGCTTTCTTT

v_gene: TRBV2
j_gene: TRBJ2-7
len: 12
abundance: .
d_gene: .
CDR3aa: CASSTGTYEQYF
CDR3nt: TGTGCCAGCAGTACAGGGACCTACGAGCAGTACTTC

v_gene: TRBV30
j_gene: TRBJ1-5
len: 12
abundance: .
d_gene: .
CDR3aa: CAWNNDNQPQHF
CDR3nt: TGTGCCTGGAACAACGACAATCAGCCCCAGCATTTT

v_gene: TRBV6-5
j_gene: TRBJ1-2
len: 14
abundance: .
d_gene: TRBD1
CDR3aa: CASSTGGKNYGYTF
CDR3nt: TGTGCCAGCAGTACAGGGGGCAAGAACTATGGCTACACCTTC

v_gene: TRBV6-6
j_gene: TRBJ2-7
len: 16
abundance: .
d_gene: .
CDR3aa: CASSYSGGGPSYEQYF
CDR3nt: TGTGCCAGCAGTTACTCTGGGGGGGGCCCCTCCTACGAGCAGTACTTC

v_gene: TRBV10-2
j_gene: TRBJ1-5
len: 13
abundance: .
d_gene: .
CDR3aa: CASGSGEHQPQHF
CDR3nt: TGCGCCAGCGGCTCAGGGGAGCATCAGCCCCAGCATTTT

v_gene: TRBV27
j_gene: TRBJ1-2
len: 13
abundance: .
d_gene: TRBD1
CDR3aa: CASSLKGADGYTF
CDR3nt: TGTGCCAGCAGTTTAAAGGGGGCGGATGGCTACACCTTC

v_gene: TRBV29-1
j_gene: TRBJ1-5
len: 13
abundance: .
d_gene: TRBD1
CDR3aa: CSVETGVGQPQHF
CDR3nt: TGCAGCGTTGAAACAGGGGTTGGACAGCCCCAGCATTTT

v_gene: TRBV12-3/TRBV12-4
j_gene: TRBJ2-7
len: 13
abundance: .
d_gene: .
CDR3aa: CASGPTGSYEQYF
CDR3nt: TGTGCCAGCGGACCGACAGGCTCCTACGAGCAGTACTTC

v_gene: TRBV28
j_gene: TRBJ1-2
len: 13
abundance: once
d_gene: TRBD1
CDR3aa: CASSPVRGTGYTF
CDR3nt: TGTGCCAGCAGCCCTGTCAGGGGGACTGGCTACACCTTC

v_gene: TRBV28
j_gene: TRBJ1-1
len: 14
abundance: .
d_gene: .
CDR3aa: CASSPGTSNTEAFF
CDR3nt: TGTGCCAGCAGTCCAGGGACATCGAACACTGAAGCTTTCTTT

v_gene: TRBV6-4
j_gene: TRBJ1-3
len: 15
abundance: .
d_gene: .
CDR3aa: CASTLTGGIGNTIYF
CDR3nt: TGTGCCAGCACCCTAACCGGGGGGATTGGAAACACCATATATTTT

v_gene: TRBV10-3
j_gene: TRBJ1-1
len: 15
abundance: .
d_gene: TRBD1
CDR3aa: CAISPGTGVHTEAFF
CDR3nt: TGTGCCATCAGCCCGGGGACAGGGGTTCACACTGAAGCTTTCTTT

v_gene: TRBV6-5
j_gene: TRBJ1-1
len: 14
abundance: .
d_gene: .
CDR3aa: CASSYQRTPGEAFF
CDR3nt: TGTGCCAGCAGTTACCAGCGGACCCCCGGTGAAGCTTTCTTT

v_gene: TRBV5-4
j_gene: TRBJ2-5
len: 15
abundance: .
d_gene: TRBD1
CDR3aa: CASSLQGAGQETQYF
CDR3nt: TGTGCCAGCAGCTTGCAGGGGGCAGGCCAAGAGACCCAGTACTTC

v_gene: TRBV18
j_gene: TRBJ1-4
len: 15
abundance: few
d_gene: .
CDR3aa: CASSPRRQDNEKLFF
CDR3nt: TGTGCCAGCTCACCAAGACGACAGGATAATGAAAAACTGTTTTTT

v_gene: TRBV7-9
j_gene: TRBJ2-7
len: 17
abundance: .
d_gene: TRBD2
CDR3aa: CASSPQASSGGGREQYF
CDR3nt: TGTGCCAGCAGCCCTCAAGCGTCTAGCGGGGGGGGTAGGGAGCAGTACTTC

v_gene: TRBV7-2
j_gene: TRBJ1-6
len: 14
abundance: once
d_gene: .
CDR3aa: CASSQADGNSPLHF
CDR3nt: TGTGCCAGCAGCCAGGCCGACGGTAATTCACCCCTCCACTTT

v_gene: TRBV2
j_gene: TRBJ1-2
len: 15
abundance: .
d_gene: TRBD1
CDR3aa: CASSARGPALYGYTF
CDR3nt: TGTGCCAGCAGTGCTAGGGGGCCAGCCCTCTATGGCTACACCTTC

v_gene: TRBV19
j_gene: TRBJ1-1
len: 15
abundance: .
d_gene: TRBD1
CDR3aa: CASRMRRQGVTEAFF
CDR3nt: TGTGCCAGTAGGATGCGGCGACAGGGGGTCACTGAAGCTTTCTTT

v_gene: TRBV28
j_gene: TRBJ1-1
len: 12
abundance: .
d_gene: TRBD1
CDR3aa: CASSQGDTEAFF
CDR3nt: TGTGCCAGCAGCCAGGGGGACACTGAAGCTTTCTTT

v_gene: TRBV5-1
j_gene: TRBJ2-1
len: 15
abundance: .
d_gene: TRBD2
CDR3aa: CASSTTSGGNNEQFF
CDR3nt: TGCGCCAGCAGCACTACTAGCGGGGGTAACAATGAGCAGTTCTTC

v_gene: TRBV7-9
j_gene: TRBJ1-1
len: 14
abundance: .
d_gene: TRBD1
CDR3aa: CASSFASGGTEAFF
CDR3nt: TGTGCCAGCAGCTTCGCTTCAGGGGGGACTGAAGCTTTCTTT

v_gene: TRBV25-1
j_gene: TRBJ1-2
len: 14
abundance: .
d_gene: .
CDR3aa: CASSIQSLNYGYTF
CDR3nt: TGTGCCAGCAGTATACAGAGCCTTAACTATGGCTACACCTTC

v_gene: TRBV15
j_gene: TRBJ1-5
len: 12
abundance: .
d_gene: .
CDR3aa: CATSSDYQPQHF
CDR3nt: TGTGCCACCAGCAGTGACTATCAGCCCCAGCATTTT

v_gene: TRBV6-5
j_gene: TRBJ2-7
len: 13
abundance: .
d_gene: TRBD1
CDR3aa: CASSTGAPYEQYF
CDR3nt: TGTGCCAGCAGTACAGGGGCGCCCTACGAGCAGTACTTC

v_gene: TRBV19
j_gene: TRBJ2-1
len: 12
abundance: .
d_gene: .
CDR3aa: CATLTGQNEQFF
CDR3nt: TGTGCCACCCTGACAGGTCAAAATGAGCAGTTCTTC

v_gene: TRBV6-5
j_gene: TRBJ2-1
len: 14
abundance: .
d_gene: TRBD2
CDR3aa: CASSSGTSAGQQFF
CDR3nt: TGTGCCAGCAGTTCCGGGACTAGTGCGGGCCAGCAGTTCTTC

v_gene: TRBV24-1
j_gene: TRBJ1-2
len: 13
abundance: .
d_gene: .
CDR3aa: CATSERGSGGYTF
CDR3nt: TGTGCCACCAGTGAAAGGGGGTCAGGCGGCTACACCTTC

v_gene: TRBV6-5
j_gene: TRBJ2-7
len: 14
abundance: .
d_gene: .
CDR3aa: CASTYSLSAYEQYF
CDR3nt: TGTGCCAGCACCTACAGCCTATCGGCCTACGAGCAGTACTTC

v_gene: TRBV7-2
j_gene: TRBJ1-1
len: 14
abundance: .
d_gene: TRBD1
CDR3aa: CASSLRFRQGEAFF
CDR3nt: TGTGCCAGCAGCTTAAGGTTTCGACAGGGTGAAGCTTTCTTT